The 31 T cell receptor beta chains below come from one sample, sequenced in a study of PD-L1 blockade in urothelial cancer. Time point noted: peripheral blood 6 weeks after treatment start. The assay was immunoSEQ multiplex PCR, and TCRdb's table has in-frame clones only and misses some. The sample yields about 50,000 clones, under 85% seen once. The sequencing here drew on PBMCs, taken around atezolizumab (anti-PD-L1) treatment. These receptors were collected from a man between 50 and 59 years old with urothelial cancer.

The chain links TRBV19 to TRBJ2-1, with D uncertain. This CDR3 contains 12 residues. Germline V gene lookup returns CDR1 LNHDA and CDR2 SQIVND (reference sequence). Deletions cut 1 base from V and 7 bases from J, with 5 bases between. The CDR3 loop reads CASSIAGNEQFF. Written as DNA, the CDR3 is TGTGCCAGTAGTATAGCGGGTAATGAGCAGTTCTTC.

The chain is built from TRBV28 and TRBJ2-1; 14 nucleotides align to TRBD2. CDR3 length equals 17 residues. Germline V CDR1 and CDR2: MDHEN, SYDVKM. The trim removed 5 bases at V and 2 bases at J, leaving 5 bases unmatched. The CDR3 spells CASSVRTSGRPYNEQFF. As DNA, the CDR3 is TGTGCCAGCAGTGTACGGACTAGCGGGAGGCCCTACAATGAGCAGTTCTTC.

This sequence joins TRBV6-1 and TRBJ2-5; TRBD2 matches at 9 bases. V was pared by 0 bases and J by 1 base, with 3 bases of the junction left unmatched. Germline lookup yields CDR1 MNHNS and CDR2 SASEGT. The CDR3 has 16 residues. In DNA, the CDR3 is TGTGCCAGCAGTGAAGCTGGCGGGGGGGTCCAAGAGACCCAGTACTTC. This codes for CASSEAGGGVQETQYF.

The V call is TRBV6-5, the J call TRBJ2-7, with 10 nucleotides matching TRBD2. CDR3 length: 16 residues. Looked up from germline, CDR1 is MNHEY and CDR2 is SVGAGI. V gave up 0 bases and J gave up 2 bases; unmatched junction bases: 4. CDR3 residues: CASSYSGLASTYEQYF. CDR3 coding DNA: TGTGCCAGCAGTTACTCGGGACTAGCGTCAACCTACGAGCAGTACTTC.

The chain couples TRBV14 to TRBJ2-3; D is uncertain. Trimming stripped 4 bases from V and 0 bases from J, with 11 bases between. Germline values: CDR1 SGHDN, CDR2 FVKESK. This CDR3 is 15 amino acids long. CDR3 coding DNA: TGTGCCAGCAGCCCCATGCAAACTAGCACAGATACGCAGTATTTT. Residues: CASSPMQTSTDTQYF.

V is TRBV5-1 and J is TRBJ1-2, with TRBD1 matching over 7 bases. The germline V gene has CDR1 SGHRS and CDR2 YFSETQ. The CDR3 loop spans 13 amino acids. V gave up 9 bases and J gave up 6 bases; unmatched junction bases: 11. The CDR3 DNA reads TGCGCCACCTCCGCCGACAGGGCGAATGGCTACACCTTC. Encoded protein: CATSADRANGYTF.

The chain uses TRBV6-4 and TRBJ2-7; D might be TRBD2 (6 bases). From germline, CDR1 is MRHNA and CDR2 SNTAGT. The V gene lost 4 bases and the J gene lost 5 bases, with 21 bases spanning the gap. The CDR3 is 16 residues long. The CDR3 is CASSAIPSVGPDEQYF. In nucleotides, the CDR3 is TGTGCCAGCAGTGCCATTCCTAGCGTGGGGCCAGACGAGCAGTACTTC.

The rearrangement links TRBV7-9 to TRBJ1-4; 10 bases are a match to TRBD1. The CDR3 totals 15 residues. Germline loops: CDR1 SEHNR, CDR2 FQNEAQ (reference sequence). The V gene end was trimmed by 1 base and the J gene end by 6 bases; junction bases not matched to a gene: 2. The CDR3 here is CASSLEGQGYEKLFF. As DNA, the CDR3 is TGTGCCAGCAGCTTAGAGGGACAGGGGTATGAAAAACTGTTTTTT.

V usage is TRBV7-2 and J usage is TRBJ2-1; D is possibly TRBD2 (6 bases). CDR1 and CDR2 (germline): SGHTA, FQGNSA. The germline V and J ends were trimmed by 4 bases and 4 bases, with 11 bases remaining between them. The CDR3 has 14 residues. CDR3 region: CASSSGVRYNEQFF. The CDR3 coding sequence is TGTGCCAGCAGCTCGGGAGTTAGATACAATGAGCAGTTCTTC.

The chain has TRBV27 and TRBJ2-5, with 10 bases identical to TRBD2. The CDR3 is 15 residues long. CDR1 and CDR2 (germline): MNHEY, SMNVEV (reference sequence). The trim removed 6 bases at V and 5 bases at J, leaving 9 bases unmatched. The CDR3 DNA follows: TGTGCCAGCAGCCAAGAAGCGGGAGGGACGGAGACCCAGTACTTC. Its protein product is CASSQEAGGTETQYF.

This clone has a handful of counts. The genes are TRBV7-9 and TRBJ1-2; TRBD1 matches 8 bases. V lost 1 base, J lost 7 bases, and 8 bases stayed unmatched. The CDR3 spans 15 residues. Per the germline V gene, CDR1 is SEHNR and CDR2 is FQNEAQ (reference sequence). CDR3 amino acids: CASSLGPTGVGGYTF. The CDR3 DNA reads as TGTGCCAGCAGCTTAGGTCCGACAGGGGTCGGTGGCTACACCTTC.

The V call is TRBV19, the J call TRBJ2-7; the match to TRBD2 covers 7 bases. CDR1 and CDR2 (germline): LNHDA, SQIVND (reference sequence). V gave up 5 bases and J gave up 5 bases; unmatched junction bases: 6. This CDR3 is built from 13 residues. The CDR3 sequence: CASSERDGHEQYF. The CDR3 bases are TGTGCCAGTAGTGAGCGGGATGGTCACGAGCAGTACTTC.

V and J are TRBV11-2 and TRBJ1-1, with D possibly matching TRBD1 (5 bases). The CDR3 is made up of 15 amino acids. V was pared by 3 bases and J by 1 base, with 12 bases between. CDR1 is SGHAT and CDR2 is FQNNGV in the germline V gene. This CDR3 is CASSFGGAGNTEAFF. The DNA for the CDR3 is TGTGCCAGCAGCTTCGGGGGAGCGGGGAACACTGAAGCTTTCTTT.

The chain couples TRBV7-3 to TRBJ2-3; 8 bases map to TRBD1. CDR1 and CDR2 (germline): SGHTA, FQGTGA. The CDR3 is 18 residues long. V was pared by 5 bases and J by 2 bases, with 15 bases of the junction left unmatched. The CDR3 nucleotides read TGTGCCAGCAGCCCCAGGGGGCGCCGAGCGGGTGCCACAGATACGCAGTATTTT. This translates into CASSPRGRRAGATDTQYF.

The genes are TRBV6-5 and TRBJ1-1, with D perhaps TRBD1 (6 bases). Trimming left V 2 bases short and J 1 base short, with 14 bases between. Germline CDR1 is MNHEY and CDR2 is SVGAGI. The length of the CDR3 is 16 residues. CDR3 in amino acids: CASSYAGQTPNTEAFF. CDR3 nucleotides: TGTGCCAGCAGTTACGCAGGACAGACCCCGAACACTGAAGCTTTCTTT.

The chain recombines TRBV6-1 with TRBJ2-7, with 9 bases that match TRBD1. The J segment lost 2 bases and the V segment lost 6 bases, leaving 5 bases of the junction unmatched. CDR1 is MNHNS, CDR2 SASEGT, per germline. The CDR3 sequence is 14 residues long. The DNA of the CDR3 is TGTGCCAGCAGCGGGGGACAGGGAACCTACGAGCAGTACTTC. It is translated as CASSGGQGTYEQYF.

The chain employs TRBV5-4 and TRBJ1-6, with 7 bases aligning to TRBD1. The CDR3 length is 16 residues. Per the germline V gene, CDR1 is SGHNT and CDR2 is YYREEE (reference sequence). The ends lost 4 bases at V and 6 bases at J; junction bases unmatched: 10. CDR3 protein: CASSPGTGAINSPLHF. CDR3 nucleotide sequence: TGTGCCAGCAGCCCAGGAACAGGGGCCATTAATTCACCCCTCCACTTT.

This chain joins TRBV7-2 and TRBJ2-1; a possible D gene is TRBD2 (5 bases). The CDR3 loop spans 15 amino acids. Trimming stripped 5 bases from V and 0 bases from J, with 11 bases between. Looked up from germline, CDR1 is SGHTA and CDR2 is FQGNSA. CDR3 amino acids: CASSPPSFSYNEQFF. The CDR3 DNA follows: TGTGCCAGCAGCCCACCTAGCTTCTCCTACAATGAGCAGTTCTTC.

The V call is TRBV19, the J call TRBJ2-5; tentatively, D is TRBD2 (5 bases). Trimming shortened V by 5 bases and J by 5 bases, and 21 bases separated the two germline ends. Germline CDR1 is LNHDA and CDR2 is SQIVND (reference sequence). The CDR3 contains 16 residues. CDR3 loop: CASSHYSVPGVETQYF. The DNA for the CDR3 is TGTGCCAGTAGTCACTACTCCGTCCCCGGGGTGGAGACCCAGTACTTC.

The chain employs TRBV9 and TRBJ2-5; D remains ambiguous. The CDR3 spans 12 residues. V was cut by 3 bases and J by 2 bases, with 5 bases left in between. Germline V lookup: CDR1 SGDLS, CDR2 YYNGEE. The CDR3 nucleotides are TGTGCCAGCAGCGGGAGTCAAGAGACCCAGTACTTC. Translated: CASSGSQETQYF.

CDR3 in amino acids: CASSERLAGSSYNEQFF. The CDR3 region has the DNA TGTGCCAGCAGTGAAAGGCTAGCGGGAAGCTCCTACAATGAGCAGTTCTTC. V is TRBV6-1 and J is TRBJ2-1; TRBD2 aligns across 9 bases. This CDR3 has 17 residues. Germline V gene sequence: CDR1 MNHNS, CDR2 SASEGT. Germline trimming cut 2 bases from V and 0 bases from J; bases unmatched to any gene: 5.

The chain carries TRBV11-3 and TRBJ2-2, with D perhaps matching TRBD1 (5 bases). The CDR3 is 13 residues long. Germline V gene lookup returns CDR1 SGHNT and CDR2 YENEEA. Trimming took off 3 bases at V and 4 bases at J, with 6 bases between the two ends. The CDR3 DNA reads TGTGCCAGCAGCTTCGACAGCACCGGGGAGCTGTTTTTT. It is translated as CASSFDSTGELFF.

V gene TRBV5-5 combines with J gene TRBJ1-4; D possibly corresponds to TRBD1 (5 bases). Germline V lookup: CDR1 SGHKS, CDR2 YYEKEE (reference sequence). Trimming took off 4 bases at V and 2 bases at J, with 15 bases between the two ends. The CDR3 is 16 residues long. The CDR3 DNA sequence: TGTGCCAGCAGCCCAATCACCACAGGCACTAATGAAAAACTGTTTTTT. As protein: CASSPITTGTNEKLFF.

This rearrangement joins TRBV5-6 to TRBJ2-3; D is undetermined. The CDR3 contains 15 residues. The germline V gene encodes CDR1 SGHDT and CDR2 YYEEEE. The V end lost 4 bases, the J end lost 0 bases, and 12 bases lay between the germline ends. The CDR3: CASSPDRASTDTQYF. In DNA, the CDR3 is TGTGCCAGCAGCCCCGATAGAGCTAGCACAGATACGCAGTATTTT.

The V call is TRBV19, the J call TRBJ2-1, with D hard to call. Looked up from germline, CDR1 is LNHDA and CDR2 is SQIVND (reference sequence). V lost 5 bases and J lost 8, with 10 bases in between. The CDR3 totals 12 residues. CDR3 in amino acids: CASSYIGDEQFF. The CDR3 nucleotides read TGTGCCAGTAGTTATATAGGAGATGAGCAGTTCTTC.

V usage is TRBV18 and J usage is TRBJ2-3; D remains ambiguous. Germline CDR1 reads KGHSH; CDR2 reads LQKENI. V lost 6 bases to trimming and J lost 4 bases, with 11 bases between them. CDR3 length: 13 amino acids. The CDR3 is CASSPRLSDTQYF. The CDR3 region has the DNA TGTGCCAGCTCGCCCAGGTTGTCAGATACGCAGTATTTT.

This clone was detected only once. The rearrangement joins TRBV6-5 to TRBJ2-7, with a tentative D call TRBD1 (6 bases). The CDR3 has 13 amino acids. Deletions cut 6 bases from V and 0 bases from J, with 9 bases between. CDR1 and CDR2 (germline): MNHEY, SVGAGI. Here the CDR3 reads CASRRGSSYEQYF. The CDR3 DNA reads TGTGCCAGCAGAAGGGGGTCCTCCTACGAGCAGTACTTC.

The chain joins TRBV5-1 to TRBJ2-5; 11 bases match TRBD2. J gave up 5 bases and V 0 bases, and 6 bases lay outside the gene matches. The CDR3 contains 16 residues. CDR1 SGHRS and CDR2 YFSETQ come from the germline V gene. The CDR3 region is CASSLAVAGGLETQYF. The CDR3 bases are TGCGCCAGCAGCTTGGCAGTAGCGGGGGGGCTTGAGACCCAGTACTTC.

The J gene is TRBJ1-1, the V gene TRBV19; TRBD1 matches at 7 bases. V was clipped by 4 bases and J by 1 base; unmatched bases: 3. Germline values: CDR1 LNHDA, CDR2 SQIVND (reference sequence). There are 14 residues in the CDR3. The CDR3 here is CASSSRTGNTEAFF. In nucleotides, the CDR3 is TGTGCCAGTAGTAGTAGGACAGGGAACACTGAAGCTTTCTTT.

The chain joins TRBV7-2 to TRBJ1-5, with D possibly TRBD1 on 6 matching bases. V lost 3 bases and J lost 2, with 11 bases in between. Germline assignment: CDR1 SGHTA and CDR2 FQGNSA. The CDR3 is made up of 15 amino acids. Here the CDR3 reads CASSLQGSRNQPQHF. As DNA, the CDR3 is TGTGCCAGCAGCTTGCAGGGGTCCCGCAATCAGCCCCAGCATTTT. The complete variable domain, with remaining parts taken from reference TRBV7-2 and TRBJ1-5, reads GAGVSQSPSNKVTEKGKDVELRCDPISGHTALYWYRQSLGQGLEFLIYFQGNSAPDKSGLPSDRFSAERTGGSVSTLTIQRTQQEDSAVYLCASSLQGSRNQPQHFGDGTRLSIL.

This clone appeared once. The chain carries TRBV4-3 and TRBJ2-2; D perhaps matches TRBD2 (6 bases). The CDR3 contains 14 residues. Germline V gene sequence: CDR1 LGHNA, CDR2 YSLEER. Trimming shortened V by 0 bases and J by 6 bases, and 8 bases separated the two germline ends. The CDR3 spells CASSQEGEAGELFF. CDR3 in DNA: TGCGCCAGCAGCCAAGAGGGGGAGGCCGGGGAGCTGTTTTTT.